This T cell receptor beta chain was sequenced during a study of blood T cell repertoires in COVID-19. Libraries were prepared by immunoSEQ multiplex PCR; TCRdb keeps only in-frame clonotypes and omits some of them. The sample records over 95,000 clones, over 75% being singletons. CDR3 size: 18 residues. Deletions cut 1 base from V and 0 bases from J, with 18 bases between. Germline V gene data show CDR1 as SGHAT and CDR2 as FQNNGV. The TCR comes from a woman in her 70s who had recovered from COVID-19. The sample was peripheral blood. The V call is TRBV11-2, the J call TRBJ1-1; no reliable D call. The CDR3 region has the DNA TGTGCCAGCAGCTTAGGGGCCAGGTCCTCCTACATGAACACTGAAGCTTTCTTT. Translating gives CASSLGARSSYMNTEAFF.